This is a list of T cell receptor beta chains from one sample in a study of shared clonotypes between healthy human individuals. The data were produced by immunoSEQ multiplex PCR, yet TCRdb's version contains in-frame clones alone and is incomplete. The sample holds approximately 1.4 million clones; 95% to 99% are singletons and the top ten take about 0.4%. Sequencing was performed on naive CD4+ T cells sorted from blood. The receptors were sampled from a man aged 30 to 45 in good health. CDR3s include the opening cysteine and the closing phenylalanine or tryptophan. Not every row has a clone size; where given, it reads once, few, many or a size class.

j_call | clone_size | v_call | cdr3_aa
TRBJ2-1 | . | TRBV2 | CASSEVPGGSYNEQFF
TRBJ2-1 | . | TRBV7-9 | CASSLMPSGDNEQFF
TRBJ1-1 | . | TRBV18 | CASSPPGTANTEAFF
TRBJ2-1 | . | TRBV7-8 | CASSLAGRGKRYNEQFF
TRBJ2-2 | . | TRBV15 | CATSRGDRGREELFF
TRBJ1-5 | . | TRBV28 | CASSRSLNQPQHF
TRBJ2-5 | . | TRBV6-1 | CASGTSGTYQETQYF
TRBJ1-4 | . | TRBV28 | CASSLASLREKLFF
TRBJ2-5 | . | TRBV18 | CASSPRTGGLQETQYF
TRBJ2-1 | . | TRBV5-1 | CASSQTSGSYNEQFF
TRBJ2-5 | . | TRBV7-9 | CASSLGIAGGYQETQYF
TRBJ2-5 | . | TRBV6-1 | CASSRTPGNQETQYF
TRBJ2-5 | . | TRBV28 | CASSFSLAGGRETQYF
TRBJ2-5 | . | TRBV6-5 | CASSYNRGETQYF
TRBJ2-5 | once | TRBV5-6 | CASSLRIGLRTQYF
TRBJ2-3 | . | TRBV10-3 | CAISPGADTQYF
TRBJ2-3 | . | TRBV18 | CASSLMTLPYTDTQYF
TRBJ1-3 | . | TRBV21-1 | CASSNFRDRYTIYF
TRBJ2-3 | . | TRBV11-2 | CASSLALAAGGTDTQYF
TRBJ2-1 | . | TRBV7-2 | CASSQQGAYNEQFF
TRBJ1-2 | . | TRBV6-1 | CASSEAGTNYGYTF
TRBJ2-7 | . | TRBV7-2 | CASSLRGPREQYF
TRBJ2-2 | . | TRBV7-2 | CASSSPNTGELFF
TRBJ2-7 | . | TRBV5-1 | CASSLVVDRDRTSGEQYF
TRBJ1-1 | . | TRBV11-2 | CASSQWAANTEAFF
TRBJ2-5 | . | TRBV15 | CATGRPYQETQYF
TRBJ2-2 | . | TRBV4-1 | CASSQDTGTGELFF
TRBJ1-3 | . | TRBV18 | CASSPPKQGTSGNTIYF
TRBJ1-5 | . | TRBV28 | CASSLTDRNNQPQHF
TRBJ2-7 | . | TRBV5-6 | CASSLDNIPSYEQYF
TRBJ2-3 | . | TRBV27 | CASSLNPGHSTQYF
TRBJ2-6 | . | TRBV7-6 | CASSLFSGRSGANVLTF
TRBJ2-7 | . | TRBV11-2 | CASSFGTPYEQYF
TRBJ2-7 | once | TRBV5-4 | CASSLAAGYEQYF
TRBJ1-1 | . | TRBV5-1 | CASSLRAGPDTEAFF
TRBJ2-7 | . | TRBV28 | CASSFGRKQATYEQYF